This TCR beta chain stems from a study of CD8 T cells in Susac syndrome. Sequencing targeted TCR beta in T cells from blood (CD8+ and CD4+). TEMRA cells were FACS-enriched, with CD8+ and CD4+ T cells isolated negatively. Study-wide points: The study acknowledged a relatively small number of individuals in its TCR sequencing and HLA analysis.

Random hexamers were used to reverse transcribe the RNA input (roughly 0.5 to 1 ug). TCR beta CDR3 was amplified by immunoSEQ covering 54 Vbeta and 13 Jbeta. MiXCR was run by TCRdb on the immunoSEQ multiplex PCR reads, yielding one entry per CDR3 protein. Of more than 85,000 distinct CDR3 sequences listed, around 95% are singletons. Comments on this clonotype: Its antigen is not identified.

J was trimmed by 2 bases and V by 3 bases; bases with no gene match: 6. Germline values: CDR1 KGHSH, CDR2 LQKENI. CDR3 length: 16 amino acids. Source material: CD4+ T cells from PBMCs. The clonotype originates from a human donor in good health. V usage is TRBV18 and J usage is TRBJ1-2, with TRBD1 identical over 10 bases. Here the CDR3 DNA reads TGTGCCAGCTCACCCACCTTGGGACAGGGGAACTATGGCTACACCTTC. Protein sequence: CASSPTLGQGNYGYTF.